The T cell receptor (beta chain) described here comes from a study of blood T cell repertoires in COVID-19. Study-level background: Spain, Italy and the United States supplied samples that represented acute and convalescent COVID-19.

CDR3 length: 14 residues. Trimming took 7 bases from V and 5 from J; bases not matched to a gene: 8. CDR1 is SGHTA, CDR2 FQGNSA, per germline. Some clones are missing from TCRdb's copy, which holds only in-frame ones; the method was immunoSEQ multiplex PCR. The sample shows about 140,000 clones, about 91% of them seen only once. The sequenced sample was peripheral blood. J is TRBJ2-3 and V is TRBV7-2; 8 positions match TRBD2. The origin of this receptor is a woman aged 55-75 years with acute or convalescent COVID-19. The CDR3 region has the DNA TGTGCCAGCACCCGCGGGGGGCGGGGAGATACGCAGTATTTT. Translating gives CASTRGGRGDTQYF.